A single T cell receptor (beta chain) is shown here with its context. This clone has just a few counts. No cognate antigen has been identified for it. The record has no base qualities; no much larger clone is one base away. The study profiled bulk TCR beta-chain repertoires in matched peripheral blood, tumor and adjacent normal breast tissue taken from about 16 patients with early-stage breast cancer. Before surgery, about 4.5-11 mL of whole blood was collected into EDTA tubes and then processed within 2 hours. Peripheral blood mononuclear cells were isolated by Ficoll-Paque centrifugation in SepMate-50 tubes. PBMCs were cryopreserved in 90% FBS with roughly 10% DMSO in aliquots of roughly 1.8 to 4.5 million cells and stored in liquid nitrogen. The Qiagen AllPrep DNA/RNA Mini kit was used to extract genomic DNA. This specimen belongs to a study of early stage breast cancer tumors (dated by TCRdb to about 2017). Concerning the study at large: Of the approximately 15 invasive breast tumors, roughly eleven were found to be estrogen receptor-positive, progesterone receptor-positive and HER2-negative. Of the roughly 12 ER+/PR+/HER2- tumors, eight were classified as invasive ductal carcinomas and four as invasive lobular carcinomas. On average, each sample had around 10-fold read coverage. Across all samples, 2,500,000 or so templates representing over a million unique clonotypes were detected. Overall results and qualifications from the work: Bulk genomic DNA sequencing of unsorted cells missed chain pairing and functional markers such as CD4, CD8 and FOXP3. Around 2.5-fold higher T cell density and higher clonality were observed in tumors than in adjacent normal breast tissue. Enriched TCRB sequences shared across patients were found to be mostly commonly generated sequences that were unlikely to play an important role in the tumor microenvironment. Because the cohort was small, a breakdown by tumor subtype could not be done. Greater similarity was observed between blood and normal breast repertoires than between blood and tumor repertoires, and tumor was distinguished from normal in most of the 16 patients when each tissue was compared with blood.

The germline V gene sets CDR1 to SNHLY and CDR2 to FYNNEI. V has 9 bases trimmed and J has 4 bases trimmed; junction bases matching no gene number 9. Spanning cysteine to phenylalanine, the CDR3 consists of 14 amino acids. Of the read, only the CDR3 DNA is kept; its 42 bases are in frame from base 1. Each sample was amplified in two independent genomic DNA replicates, using roughly 0.51 ug for blood and around 1.5 ug for tumor or normal breast. TCRB sequencing of genomic DNA was carried out with the ImmunoSeq Intro kit according to the manufacturer's instructions. Multiplex PCR was run for about 30 cycles using proprietary primers and spike-in control sequences for absolute quantification. Single-end 150-bp reads were used to sequence an 87-bp fragment covering the CDR3 and the flanking V and J genes. Seven samples, with two replicates for each sample, were multiplexed per lane of an Illumina MiSeq using version 3.0 chemistry. From the authors' description of their analysis: Raw data were processed with the vendor's proprietary pipeline, and both replicates were merged into a single result per sample. Productive rearrangements sharing the V-gene family, CDR3 amino acid sequence and J-gene segment were defined as clonotypes. Clonality was calculated as 1 minus the normalized Shannon entropy (Pielou evenness) of TCRB abundances. T cell density was estimated by dividing total templates by the number of input cells inferred from the DNA input amount. Recon with default parameters was used to estimate total repertoire diversity and clonality. A clonotype was considered tumor-enriched if its abundance in tumor exceeded 0.1% and was at least 32-fold higher than its abundance in normal breast. Sourced from immuneACCESS, this table was stored by TCRdb with only in-frame sequences that have V and J called. A share of the clones is absent; for the studies checked, an unresolved V gene accounts for under half, and the remainder has no known explanation. D and trimming were read from the DNA, whereas the V and J calls and clone size are those reported in that table. This sample comprises 25,000 to 30,000 clones, more than 80% of them detected only once. Over 9.5% of the sample is held by the ten biggest clonotypes.

This sequence uses TRBV2 and TRBJ2-1, and 7 bases in between align with TRBD1. The sequenced material came from blood. The origin of this receptor is a person in their sixties with breast cancer. The DNA is TGTGCCAGTAGGGACAGCGCCAGATACAATGAGCAGTTCTTC. Translated, this gives CASRDSARYNEQFF.